Listed here are 31 T cell receptor beta chains from one sample, sequenced in a study of CD8 T cells in Susac syndrome. Random hexamers primed reverse transcription of about 0.45 to 1 ug RNA. TCRdb reprocessed the immunoSEQ multiplex PCR reads via MiXCR and lists one record per CDR3 protein. The table shows 200,000 to 250,000 distinct CDR3 sequences, with less than 95% occurring only once. Sequencing input: CD4+ T cells from PBMCs. These receptors originate from a human donor with Susac syndrome.

This chain connects TRBV4-3 to TRBJ1-1, with D possibly TRBD1 on 5 matching bases. This CDR3 region has 16 residues. The ends were cut back, 0 bases at V and 0 bases at J, with 11 bases in the middle. Germline assignment: CDR1 LGHNA and CDR2 YSLEER. The CDR3 DNA sequence: TGCGCCAGCAGCCAAGACAGTGGGGGGATGAACACTGAAGCTTTCTTT. It codes for CASSQDSGGMNTEAFF.

V is TRBV30 and J is TRBJ1-2; D uncertain. The V gene's germline CDR1 is GTSNPN and CDR2 SVGIG (reference sequence). This CDR3 is 13 amino acids long. The ends were cut back, 1 base at V and 2 bases at J, with 8 bases in the middle. The CDR3 region is CAWSGGSNYGYTF. The CDR3, as DNA: TGTGCCTGGAGTGGGGGTAGCAACTATGGCTACACCTTC.

The chain has TRBV28 and TRBJ1-1; D is uncertain. Germline lookup yields CDR1 MDHEN and CDR2 SYDVKM. Deletions cut 2 bases from V and 6 bases from J, with 13 bases between. CDR3 length: 14 amino acids. This chain's CDR3 is CASSLPTPVPEAFF. The CDR3 DNA reads as TGTGCCAGCAGTTTACCGACACCGGTCCCTGAAGCTTTCTTT.

V and J are TRBV5-6 and TRBJ2-2; perhaps TRBD2 as D (5 bases). Looked up from germline, CDR1 is SGHDT and CDR2 is YYEEEE. V dropped 0 bases and J dropped 1 base, with 7 bases sitting between them. CDR3 length equals 15 residues. This CDR3 is CASSLVGRNTGELFF. The CDR3 coding sequence is TGTGCCAGCAGCTTGGTTGGGAGGAACACCGGGGAGCTGTTTTTT.

This clonotype was recorded only once. This chain joins TRBV30 and TRBJ1-4; D is unclear. Germline V CDR1 and CDR2: GTSNPN, SVGIG (reference sequence). V lost 6 bases, J lost 7 bases, and 9 bases lay in between. This CDR3 region has 11 residues. This CDR3 is CACLKTEKLFF. CDR3 sequence (DNA): TGTGCCTGTCTTAAGACTGAAAAACTGTTTTTT.

This chain connects TRBV20-1 to TRBJ2-3; D not certain. From germline, CDR1 is DFQATT and CDR2 SNEGSKA (reference sequence). V lost 6 bases to trimming and J lost 2 bases, with 18 bases between them. The CDR3 covers 15 residues. The CDR3 here is CSAGSHLFNTDTQYF. CDR3 in DNA: TGCAGTGCCGGAAGTCACCTCTTTAACACAGATACGCAGTATTTT.

The chain combines TRBV20-1 with TRBJ1-2; D might be TRBD1 (5 bases). CDR3 size: 13 residues. V was cut by 6 bases and J by 4 bases, with 15 bases left in between. CDR1 and CDR2 (germline): DFQATT, SNEGSKA (reference sequence). Written as DNA, the CDR3 is TGCAGTGCACCAGGGAAGGGGTCCTATGGCTACACCTTC. It specifies CSAPGKGSYGYTF.

This chain connects TRBV30 to TRBJ1-1; D unclear. The CDR3 spans 11 residues. The V end lost 3 bases, the J end lost 4 bases, and 6 bases lay between the germline ends. CDR1 is GTSNPN, CDR2 SVGIG, per germline (reference sequence). CDR3 residues: CAWRPFTEAFF. The DNA for the CDR3 is TGTGCCTGGAGACCGTTCACTGAAGCTTTCTTT.

The J gene is TRBJ2-7, the V gene TRBV30; D perhaps matches TRBD1 (5 bases). V lost 5 bases and J lost 3, with 14 bases in between. CDR1 is GTSNPN and CDR2 is SVGIG in the germline V gene (reference sequence). The CDR3 is 13 amino acids. As DNA, the CDR3 is TGTGCCTGGGAGACAGAAGGAATCTACGAGCAGTACTTC. As protein: CAWETEGIYEQYF.

This clonotype has just one count. This rearrangement joins TRBV19 to TRBJ1-1, with 7 bases that match TRBD1. CDR3 size: 15 residues. CDR1 and CDR2 (germline): LNHDA, SQIVND (reference sequence). V lost 6 bases to trimming and J lost 1 base; unmatched junction nucleotides: 8. DNA of the CDR3: TGTGCCAGTAGGTACAGGGGAGGGAAGAACACTGAAGCTTTCTTT. It translates to CASRYRGGKNTEAFF. Supplemented by reference TRBV19 and TRBJ1-1, the full variable domain reads DGGITQSPKYLFRKEGQNVTLSCEQNLNHDAMYWYRQDPGQGLRLIYYSQIVNDFQKGDIAEGYSVSREKKESFPLTVTSAQKNPTAFYLCASRYRGGKNTEAFFGQGTRLTVV.

CDR3: CASSYWGQGAEAFF. The CDR3 DNA sequence: TGTGCCAGCAGTTACTGGGGACAGGGGGCTGAAGCTTTCTTT. The rearrangement joins TRBV6-5 to TRBJ1-1; 11 bases match TRBD1. Germline V gene data show CDR1 as MNHEY and CDR2 as SVGAGI. CDR3 length: 14 residues. The V gene end was trimmed by 1 base and the J gene end by 6 bases; junction bases not matched to a gene: 1.

This clonotype was found a few times. This chain links TRBV12-3 or TRBV12-4 with TRBJ1-5; D perhaps matches TRBD1 (5 bases). The V gene lost 5 bases and the J gene lost 0 bases, with 11 bases spanning the gap. The CDR3 loop spans 15 amino acids. The CDR3 nucleotides read TGTGCCAGCAGTCCTCAGGGCTATAGCAATCAGCCCCAGCATTTT. Amino acid sequence: CASSPQGYSNQPQHF.

V and J are TRBV20-1 and TRBJ2-1, with D uncertain. The CDR3 is made up of 11 amino acids. The V and J ends lost 1 base and 8 bases respectively, with 6 bases between them. Germline values: CDR1 DFQATT, CDR2 SNEGSKA (reference sequence). The CDR3 bases are TGCAGTGCTAGAGCTGATGATGAGCAGTTCTTC. It codes for CSARADDEQFF.

The genes are TRBV20-1 and TRBJ2-2; D uncertain. V gave up 5 bases and J gave up 0 bases, with 13 bases separating them. This CDR3 contains 15 residues. CDR1 DFQATT and CDR2 SNEGSKA come from the germline V gene (reference sequence). CDR3 sequence (DNA): TGCAGTGCTGTCTGGGCGAAGGCGAACACCGGGGAGCTGTTTTTT. It encodes CSAVWAKANTGELFF.

The chain combines TRBV5-1 with TRBJ2-5; D uncertain. Germline assignment: CDR1 SGHRS and CDR2 YFSETQ. CDR3 size: 15 residues. The V gene lost 0 bases and the J gene lost 1 base, with 10 bases spanning the gap. This CDR3 reads CASSLDSGIQETQYF. The DNA of the CDR3 is TGCGCCAGCAGCTTGGACTCCGGTATCCAAGAGACCCAGTACTTC.

The chain carries TRBV27 and TRBJ2-7; a possible D gene is TRBD1 (6 bases). This CDR3 region has 15 residues. Trimming cost V 2 bases and J 2 bases, with 13 bases left between them. Germline V gene sequence: CDR1 MNHEY, CDR2 SMNVEV (reference sequence). The CDR3 protein is CASSLRGTPAYEQYF. CDR3 bases: TGTGCCAGCAGTTTAAGGGGGACCCCAGCCTACGAGCAGTACTTC.

CDR3 bases: TGTGCCACCAGCAGAGATCGGAACAGTTGGCTGTTTTTT. This sequence encodes CATSRDRNSWLFF. This rearrangement joins TRBV15 to TRBJ1-4; D is ambiguous. The CDR3 is 13 residues long. Germline CDR1 reads LNHNV; CDR2 reads YYDKDF (reference sequence). V was clipped by 0 bases and J by 14 bases, with 13 bases between them.

The V gene is TRBV7-8, the J gene TRBJ2-7; TRBD2 matches 7 bases. V shed 8 bases, J shed 2 bases, and the junction held 3 bases outside the gene matches. Germline V gives CDR1 SGHVS, CDR2 FQNEAQ. The CDR3 loop spans 12 amino acids. The CDR3 DNA reads as TGTGCCAGCCGAGGGACTACCTACGAGCAGTACTTC. It specifies CASRGTTYEQYF.

This clonotype occurred once. The chain links TRBV7-2 to TRBJ2-3; D not resolved. Germline loops: CDR1 SGHTA, CDR2 FQGNSA. V lost 1 base, J lost 4 bases, and 9 bases lay in between. The CDR3 has 14 residues. The CDR3 region is CASSLGVGPDTQYF. The CDR3 DNA is TGTGCCAGCAGCTTAGGGGTTGGGCCAGATACGCAGTATTTT.

This clonotype came up a few times. This chain joins TRBV5-1 and TRBJ2-3, with a tentative D call TRBD1 (5 bases). V shed 3 bases and J shed 6 bases, with 8 bases lying between them. CDR3 length: 12 residues. Germline V gives CDR1 SGHRS, CDR2 YFSETQ. The CDR3 region is CASSSQEDTQYF. The CDR3, as DNA: TGCGCCAGCAGCTCACAGGAGGATACGCAGTATTTT.

The gene calls are TRBV4-2 and TRBJ2-2; D remains unclear. Trimming took 0 bases from V and 3 from J, leaving 5 bases between them. Looked up from germline, CDR1 is LGHNA and CDR2 is YNFKEQ. CDR3 length equals 14 residues. The DNA of the CDR3 is TGTGCCAGCAGCCAAGAGGGCGACACCGGGGAGCTGTTTTTT. Amino acid sequence: CASSQEGDTGELFF.

V usage is TRBV24-1 and J usage is TRBJ2-1, with 8 bases aligning to TRBD1. The CDR3 consists of 14 residues. V dropped 7 bases and J dropped 7; count of bases not matched to a gene: 8. The germline V gene has CDR1 KGHDR and CDR2 SFDVKD. The CDR3 loop is CATRDRGERNEQFF. CDR3 nucleotides: TGTGCCACCAGAGACAGGGGCGAAAGGAATGAGCAGTTCTTC.

This clonotype showed up just once. The gene calls are TRBV10-3 and TRBJ2-7; D unclear. Trimming pared 6 bases from V and 3 bases from J, leaving 18 bases between. The CDR3 sequence is 15 residues long. The germline gives CDR1 ENHRY, CDR2 SYGVKD. The CDR3 is CAIRPLGKKGYEQYF. The CDR3 nucleotides read TGTGCCATCAGACCGCTAGGAAAGAAAGGCTACGAGCAGTACTTC.

The chain employs TRBV30 and TRBJ2-6; D uncertain. This CDR3 region has 13 residues. CDR1 GTSNPN and CDR2 SVGIG come from the germline V gene (reference sequence). Trimming cost V 3 bases and J 0 bases, with 3 bases left between them. As DNA, the CDR3 is TGTGCCTGGAGGATCTCTGGGGCCAACGTCCTGACTTTC. Protein: CAWRISGANVLTF.

This clonotype was recorded only once. V gene TRBV20-1 combines with J gene TRBJ2-3; either TRBD1 or TRBD2 may fit D (5 bases each). Trimming took 5 bases from V and 2 from J, leaving 14 bases between them. CDR3 length: 14 amino acids. Germline CDR1 reads DFQATT; CDR2 reads SNEGSKA (reference sequence). CDR3 region: CSAPERGYTDTQYF. DNA for the CDR3: TGCAGTGCTCCCGAGAGGGGATACACAGATACGCAGTATTTT.

Written as DNA, the CDR3 is TGCGCCAGCAGCCAAGATCCAGGCGGGGGTTTTGGAGGGGCCAACGTCCTGACTTTC. It translates to CASSQDPGGGFGGANVLTF. The chain carries TRBV4-3 and TRBJ2-6; 7 nucleotides align to TRBD2. This CDR3 comprises 19 residues. Germline-derived CDR1 and CDR2 are LGHNA and YSLEER. J lost 4 bases, V lost 0 bases, and 12 bases had no gene match.

The chain couples TRBV20-1 to TRBJ1-1; D not resolved. The CDR3 runs 15 residues. Trimming shortened V by 0 bases and J by 0 bases, and 11 bases separated the two germline ends. Germline assignment: CDR1 DFQATT and CDR2 SNEGSKA (reference sequence). CDR3: CSARDRDMMNTEAFF. The CDR3 region has the DNA TGCAGTGCTAGAGATAGAGACATGATGAACACTGAAGCTTTCTTT.

The count of this clonotype is one. The chain links TRBV24-1 to TRBJ2-1, with 8 bases that match TRBD1. The J segment lost 3 bases and the V segment lost 7 bases, leaving 4 bases of the junction unmatched. This CDR3 spans 14 amino acids. Germline CDR1 and CDR2: KGHDR and SFDVKD. The CDR3 nucleotides are TGTGCCACCAGCCCGGGACAGGTCTACAATGAGCAGTTCTTC. This sequence encodes CATSPGQVYNEQFF.

The V gene is TRBV12-3 or TRBV12-4, the J gene TRBJ2-7; TRBD2 aligns across 8 bases. The V and J ends lost 3 bases and 1 base, in that order; junction bases with no gene match: 8. The CDR3 is made up of 16 amino acids. CDR3 nucleotide sequence: TGTGCCAGCAGTTTGCTAACTAGCGGTGGTTCCTACGAGCAGTACTTC. It is translated as CASSLLTSGGSYEQYF.

The chain uses TRBV18 and TRBJ1-2, with D uncertain. Germline values: CDR1 KGHSH, CDR2 LQKENI. The CDR3 covers 14 residues. V dropped 2 bases and J dropped 0 bases, with 7 bases sitting between them. The CDR3: CASSPYLANYGYTF. The CDR3 DNA reads as TGTGCCAGCTCACCATACCTCGCTAACTATGGCTACACCTTC. The full variable domain, with the rest looked up from reference TRBV18 and TRBJ1-2, is NAGVMQNPRHLVRRRGQEARLRCSPMKGHSHVYWYRQLPEEGLKFMVYLQKENIIDESGMPKERFSAEFPKEGPSILRIQQVVRGDSAAYFCASSPYLANYGYTFGSGTRLTVV.

CDR3 nucleotides: TGTGCCAGCAGCCCTGACAGGGTGCGAGATACGCAGTATTTT. It encodes CASSPDRVRDTQYF. The V gene is TRBV7-2, the J gene TRBJ2-3, with 7 bases fitting TRBD1. Germline assignment: CDR1 SGHTA and CDR2 FQGNSA. The V gene end was trimmed by 5 bases and the J gene end by 5 bases; junction bases not matched to a gene: 7. This CDR3 comprises 14 residues. The full variable domain, with the rest looked up from reference TRBV7-2 and TRBJ2-3, is GAGVSQSPSNKVTEKGKDVELRCDPISGHTALYWYRQSLGQGLEFLIYFQGNSAPDKSGLPSDRFSAERTGGSVSTLTIQRTQQEDSAVYLCASSPDRVRDTQYFGPGTRLTVL.